This T cell receptor (beta chain) was profiled in a study of blood T cells in healthy people across ages. About this clonotype itself: What it binds is not known.

Overall study findings and caveats: In long-lived donors, naive CD4+ cell counts and diversity exceeded those of aged donors. The percentage of naive T cells correlated strongly with TCR beta diversity.

Germline CDR1 reads KGHSH; CDR2 reads LQKENI. This CDR3 comprises 13 residues. The V end lost 4 bases, the J end lost 6 bases, and 9 bases lay between the germline ends. Sample-barcoded 5' priming and a J-beta primer mix drove a second PCR of 7 to 11 cycles. Tags on each cDNA molecule came from a template-switch adaptor with 12 random nucleotides. Sequencing recovered at least 3 million CDR3-containing paired-end reads from each sample. TCRdb re-called the 5' RACE reads through MiXCR, storing one row per CDR3 protein. The sample holds some 1.8 million distinct CDR3 sequences, approximately 40% seen once.

The clonotype comes from a human donor in good health. The chain couples TRBV18 to TRBJ1-4; no clear D gene. Sequenced input: blood. CDR3 region: CASSQGMDEKLFF. The CDR3 DNA reads as TGTGCCAGCTCACAAGGGATGGATGAAAAACTGTTTTTT.